A selection of T cell receptor beta chains follows, all from one sample in a study of PD-1 blockade in classical Hodgkin lymphoma. Sequencing used immunoSEQ multiplex PCR; TCRdb keeps in-frame clones, though not all of them. The table shows roughly 30,000 clones, with under 90% occurring only once. Source: CD4+ T cells from blood, taken before the fourth cycle of nivolumab. These receptors came from a human donor with classical Hodgkin lymphoma. The CDR3 runs from the conserved cysteine through the conserved F or W. D genes are given only for firm matches. A clone size is listed for some rows: how often the clone was seen (once, few, many), or a class if it is expanded.

>TRBD1|TRBJ1-1|few|TRBV5-1
CASSPRTGKITEAFF
TGCGCCAGCAGCCCACGGACAGGGAAAATCACTGAAGCTTTCTTT
>TRBD1|TRBJ1-2|-|TRBV29-1
CSVIITGGGYGYTF
TGCAGCGTGATTATAACAGGGGGGGGCTATGGCTACACCTTC
>-|TRBJ1-2|few|TRBV28
CASRGPTGVGGYTF
TGTGCCAGCAGAGGCCCCACCGGGGTCGGTGGCTACACCTTC
>TRBD1|TRBJ1-1|-|TRBV7-2
CASSLGQGDTEAFF
TGTGCCAGCAGCCTAGGACAGGGAGACACTGAAGCTTTCTTT
>-|TRBJ2-1|-|TRBV5-6
CASSLGLLGTGNEQFF
TGTGCCAGCAGCTTGGGGTTATTAGGGACTGGCAATGAGCAGTTCTTC
>-|TRBJ2-5|-|TRBV7-8
CASSARGAQETQYF
TGTGCCAGCAGCGCCCGGGGGGCCCAAGAGACCCAGTACTTC
>-|TRBJ1-5|-|TRBV30
CAWEPGRHSNQPQHF
TGTGCCTGGGAGCCGGGACGGCATAGCAATCAGCCCCAGCATTTT
>TRBD2|TRBJ2-5|-|TRBV5-1
CASSLVIAGQETQYF
TGCGCCAGCAGCTTGGTAATAGCGGGGCAAGAGACCCAGTACTTC
>TRBD1|TRBJ1-6|-|TRBV18
CASSPGQDYSPLHF
TGTGCCAGCTCACCTGGACAGGACTATTCACCCCTCCACTTT
>TRBD2|TRBJ2-1|-|TRBV5-1
CASSFSGGDNEQFF
TGCGCCAGCAGCTTCAGCGGGGGGGACAATGAGCAGTTCTTC
>-|TRBJ2-2|-|TRBV5-1
CASSLDRMNTGELFF
TGCGCCAGCAGCTTGGACAGGATGAACACCGGGGAGCTGTTTTTT
>-|TRBJ2-3|-|TRBV7-2
CASSLLVGSDTQYF
TGTGCCAGCAGCTTACTGGTCGGGTCGGATACGCAGTATTTT
>TRBD1|TRBJ2-2|-|TRBV5-1
CASSEGAAGELFF
TGCGCCAGCAGCGAGGGGGCGGCCGGGGAGCTGTTTTTT
>-|TRBJ1-6|-|TRBV5-6
CASRISVLYSPLHF
TGTGCCAGCAGAATTAGCGTGTTATATTCACCCCTCCACTTT
>-|TRBJ1-5|-|TRBV21-1
CASSWVTGHSNQPQHF
TGTGCCAGCAGCTGGGTGACAGGTCATAGCAATCAGCCCCAGCATTTT
>TRBD1|TRBJ2-1|-|TRBV19
CATRQDRGHDEQFF
TGTGCCACTAGACAGGACAGGGGGCACGATGAGCAGTTCTTC
>-|TRBJ1-2|-|TRBV15
CATSREGNYGYTF
TGTGCCACCAGCAGAGAAGGAAACTATGGCTACACCTTC
>-|TRBJ1-1|-|TRBV7-6
CASSLVGGQVGTEAFF
TGTGCCAGCAGCTTAGTAGGGGGGCAAGTCGGGACTGAAGCTTTCTTT
>TRBD1|TRBJ2-2|-|TRBV7-3
CASSQDREIGELFF
TGTGCCAGCAGCCAGGACAGGGAGATAGGGGAGCTGTTTTTT
>-|TRBJ2-5|-|TRBV2
CASSDPRETQYF
TGTGCCAGCAGTGACCCGCGAGAGACCCAGTACTTC
>TRBD1|TRBJ1-5|-|TRBV6-1
CASDRANQPQHF
TGTGCCAGCGACAGGGCCAATCAGCCCCAGCATTTT
>-|TRBJ1-4|-|TRBV6-1
CASDLLQGANEKLFF
TGTGCCAGCGATTTATTACAGGGCGCTAATGAAAAACTGTTTTTT
>-|TRBJ1-1|few|TRBV2
CASIRTDPNTEAFF
TGTGCCAGCATCCGGACTGATCCAAACACTGAAGCTTTCTTT
>-|TRBJ1-2|few|TRBV5-8
CASSLRAGRLDGYTF
TGTGCCAGCAGCTTGAGGGCAGGACGATTGGATGGCTACACCTTC
>-|TRBJ1-2|-|TRBV9
CASSAVNYGYTF
TGTGCCAGCAGCGCAGTTAACTATGGCTACACCTTC
>-|TRBJ2-7|-|TRBV11-2
CASSPPGTTFYEQYF
TGTGCCAGCAGCCCACCCGGGACCACCTTCTACGAGCAGTACTTC
>-|TRBJ2-7|once|TRBV6-5
CASRESYEQYF
TGTGCCAGCAGGGAGTCCTACGAGCAGTACTTC
>-|TRBJ2-2|-|TRBV6-4
CASMAGANTGELFF
TGTGCCAGCATGGCGGGTGCGAACACCGGGGAGCTGTTTTTT
>-|TRBJ2-7|-|TRBV18
CASSPRRMTSYEQYF
TGTGCCAGCTCACCACGAAGGATGACCTCCTACGAGCAGTACTTC
>TRBD2|TRBJ2-7|-|TRBV5-4
CASSRAGGRSYEQYF
TGTGCCAGCAGCCGAGCGGGGGGACGATCCTACGAGCAGTACTTC
>-|TRBJ2-5|-|TRBV10-3
CAISESGSQETQYF
TGTGCCATCAGTGAGTCTGGTTCCCAAGAGACCCAGTACTTC
>TRBD2|TRBJ2-1|once|TRBV7-9
CASSLVAGAHYNEQFF
TGTGCCAGCAGCTTAGTAGCGGGGGCCCACTACAATGAGCAGTTCTTC
>-|TRBJ1-1|-|TRBV5-1
CASSAPAWGRGTEAFF
TGCGCCAGCAGCGCTCCAGCCTGGGGTCGGGGCACTGAAGCTTTCTTT
>-|TRBJ2-3|-|TRBV19
CASSPGQTDTQYF
TGTGCCAGTAGCCCTGGACAGACAGATACGCAGTATTTT